This is a list of T cell receptor beta chains from one sample in a study of cytomegalovirus exposure and HLA in healthy donors. Sequencing used immunoSEQ multiplex PCR; TCRdb keeps in-frame clones, though not all of them. The repertoire consists of 250,000 or so clones, with around 81% occurring once and the leading ten covering roughly 7.4%. Sequenced material: PBMCs. The receptors come from a woman aged 60 to 75 in good health and CMV-seropositive. CDR3s include the opening cysteine and the closing phenylalanine or tryptophan. D genes are given only for firm matches. The size entry is marked missing in some rows and otherwise reads once, few, many or a size class.

CDR3nt: TGTGCCAGCAGCGTAGCCGGGACAGGGGCAGGTGGCTACACCTTC; CDR3aa: CASSVAGTGAGGYTF; v_gene: TRBV9; j_gene: TRBJ1-2; abundance: .; d_gene: TRBD1
CDR3nt: TGCGCCAGCAGCCCGGGCGGGGCAGGGCCCCAGGGAGGCTACACCTTC; CDR3aa: CASSPGGAGPQGGYTF; v_gene: TRBV5-1; j_gene: TRBJ1-2; abundance: .; d_gene: .
CDR3nt: TGCGCCAGCAGCAGTAGCGGGGGTACCTCCTACGAGCAGTACTTC; CDR3aa: CASSSSGGTSYEQYF; v_gene: TRBV5-1; j_gene: TRBJ2-7; abundance: .; d_gene: TRBD2
CDR3nt: TGTGCCAGCAGCTTAACCCCGGTCCATCGGGATACGCAGTATTTT; CDR3aa: CASSLTPVHRDTQYF; v_gene: TRBV7-3; j_gene: TRBJ2-3; abundance: once; d_gene: .
CDR3nt: TGCGCCAGCAGCTTGGCGGACAGGGTCACAGATACGCAGTATTTT; CDR3aa: CASSLADRVTDTQYF; v_gene: TRBV5-1; j_gene: TRBJ2-3; abundance: .; d_gene: TRBD1
CDR3nt: TGCAGTGCTGAGCGCAGCTACACCTTC; CDR3aa: CSAERSYTF; v_gene: TRBV20-1; j_gene: TRBJ1-2; abundance: .; d_gene: .
CDR3nt: TGTGCCAGCAGCCGTTCCCAGCGGGCGTCCTACGAGCAGTACTTC; CDR3aa: CASSRSQRASYEQYF; v_gene: TRBV7-9; j_gene: TRBJ2-7; abundance: .; d_gene: .
CDR3nt: TGTGCCAGCAGTTACGGGCCCTTTGGGCACAATGAGCAGTTCTTC; CDR3aa: CASSYGPFGHNEQFF; v_gene: TRBV6-6; j_gene: TRBJ2-1; abundance: .; d_gene: .
CDR3nt: TGTGCCGGGAGAGGGGGTAAAGGAAACTATGGCTACACCTTC; CDR3aa: CAGRGGKGNYGYTF; v_gene: TRBV6-6; j_gene: TRBJ1-2; abundance: .; d_gene: .
CDR3nt: TGCGCCAGCAGCCAAGATCCGGGACAGGCAAATCAGCCCCAGCATTTT; CDR3aa: CASSQDPGQANQPQHF; v_gene: TRBV4-1; j_gene: TRBJ1-5; abundance: .; d_gene: TRBD1
CDR3nt: TGTGCCATCAGTGTCGGGACAGAGAGTTACGAGCAGTACTTC; CDR3aa: CAISVGTESYEQYF; v_gene: TRBV10-3; j_gene: TRBJ2-7; abundance: .; d_gene: TRBD1
CDR3nt: TGTGCCAGCAGTTTAGGCATCCGATACGAGCAGTACTTC; CDR3aa: CASSLGIRYEQYF; v_gene: TRBV27; j_gene: TRBJ2-7; abundance: once; d_gene: .
CDR3nt: TGTGCCAGCAGCTTAGCGGGAATGGCCTACGAGCAGTACTTC; CDR3aa: CASSLAGMAYEQYF; v_gene: TRBV11-2; j_gene: TRBJ2-7; abundance: .; d_gene: .
CDR3nt: TGTGCCAGCAGCGTCCTGACTAGCGGGGCCCACAATGAGCAGTTCTTC; CDR3aa: CASSVLTSGAHNEQFF; v_gene: TRBV9; j_gene: TRBJ2-1; abundance: .; d_gene: TRBD2
CDR3nt: TGTGCCGCACGGGGACAGGCACCTTACACTGAAGCTTTCTTT; CDR3aa: CAARGQAPYTEAFF; v_gene: TRBV6-5; j_gene: TRBJ1-1; abundance: .; d_gene: TRBD1
CDR3nt: TGTGCCAGCAGTGACCGGACAGGGGTGACCATGAACACTGAAGCTTTCTTT; CDR3aa: CASSDRTGVTMNTEAFF; v_gene: TRBV6-1; j_gene: TRBJ1-1; abundance: .; d_gene: TRBD1
CDR3nt: TGTGCCAGCAGTGAAGCGAGGGATCAGCCCCAGCATTTT; CDR3aa: CASSEARDQPQHF; v_gene: TRBV6-1; j_gene: TRBJ1-5; abundance: .; d_gene: .
CDR3nt: TGTGCCAGCAGTCCGCAGGACAACGGTGGCCTGGAGGGCTACACCTTC; CDR3aa: CASSPQDNGGLEGYTF; v_gene: TRBV27; j_gene: TRBJ1-2; abundance: .; d_gene: .
CDR3nt: TGTGCCAGCAGTTACTCGGCTTTTGAATACGAGCAGTACTTC; CDR3aa: CASSYSAFEYEQYF; v_gene: TRBV6-5; j_gene: TRBJ2-7; abundance: .; d_gene: .
CDR3nt: TGTGCCAGCAGCTCCCTCTTTAACACAGATACGCAGTATTTT; CDR3aa: CASSSLFNTDTQYF; v_gene: TRBV5-4; j_gene: TRBJ2-3; abundance: .; d_gene: .
CDR3nt: TGTGCCAGCAGTCAGACAGGGGGCAGGAGAGAGACCCAGTACTTC; CDR3aa: CASSQTGGRRETQYF; v_gene: TRBV7-9; j_gene: TRBJ2-5; abundance: .; d_gene: TRBD1
CDR3nt: TGTGCCAGCAGTTTTCGCCGGACAGGGGTAGAGACCCAGTACTTC; CDR3aa: CASSFRRTGVETQYF; v_gene: TRBV28; j_gene: TRBJ2-5; abundance: few; d_gene: TRBD1
CDR3nt: TGTGCCAGCAGTTTAGGGGTGAGACAGTACTCCTACGAGCAGTACTTC; CDR3aa: CASSLGVRQYSYEQYF; v_gene: TRBV28; j_gene: TRBJ2-7; abundance: .; d_gene: .
CDR3nt: TGTGCCAGTACTCTGATAGCGGGATTAAACAATGAGCAGTTCTTC; CDR3aa: CASTLIAGLNNEQFF; v_gene: TRBV19; j_gene: TRBJ2-1; abundance: .; d_gene: TRBD2
CDR3nt: TGTGCCAGCAATCAGGAGCGGACCTCCTACGAGCAGTACTTC; CDR3aa: CASNQERTSYEQYF; v_gene: TRBV6-1; j_gene: TRBJ2-7; abundance: once; d_gene: .
CDR3nt: TGTGCCAGTAGTGCTTGGGACAGGGGGAATCGTGGCTACACCTTC; CDR3aa: CASSAWDRGNRGYTF; v_gene: TRBV19; j_gene: TRBJ1-2; abundance: .; d_gene: TRBD1
CDR3nt: TGTGCCAGCAGTTACTCGAATACGGGGTTGGAGCAGTTCTTC; CDR3aa: CASSYSNTGLEQFF; v_gene: TRBV6-5; j_gene: TRBJ2-1; abundance: .; d_gene: .
CDR3nt: TGTGCCAGTAGTGGCAGGGAAAGTACCGGGGAGCTGTTTTTT; CDR3aa: CASSGRESTGELFF; v_gene: TRBV19; j_gene: TRBJ2-2; abundance: .; d_gene: .
CDR3nt: TGCGCCAGCAGCAGGGGTTACGAGCAGTACTTC; CDR3aa: CASSRGYEQYF; v_gene: TRBV5-1; j_gene: TRBJ2-7; abundance: .; d_gene: .
CDR3nt: TGTGCCAGTACCCTCGGTGGGGAGGCTGGAAACACCATATATTTT; CDR3aa: CASTLGGEAGNTIYF; v_gene: TRBV19; j_gene: TRBJ1-3; abundance: few; d_gene: .
CDR3nt: TGTGCCAGCAGGGATCCTGGACAGTACTCTGGAAACACCATATATTTT; CDR3aa: CASRDPGQYSGNTIYF; v_gene: TRBV28; j_gene: TRBJ1-3; abundance: .; d_gene: .
CDR3nt: TGTGCCAGCAGCTTGTACTCTGGGGCCAACGTCCTGACTTTC; CDR3aa: CASSLYSGANVLTF; v_gene: TRBV5-4; j_gene: TRBJ2-6; abundance: .; d_gene: .
CDR3nt: TGTGCCTGGAGTGTACAGCTTATGCATGGCTACACCTTC; CDR3aa: CAWSVQLMHGYTF; v_gene: TRBV30; j_gene: TRBJ1-2; abundance: .; d_gene: .
CDR3nt: TGTGCCAGCAGTTACTCGGGACAGGGTAGTCAGCCCCAGCATTTT; CDR3aa: CASSYSGQGSQPQHF; v_gene: TRBV6-5; j_gene: TRBJ1-5; abundance: .; d_gene: TRBD1